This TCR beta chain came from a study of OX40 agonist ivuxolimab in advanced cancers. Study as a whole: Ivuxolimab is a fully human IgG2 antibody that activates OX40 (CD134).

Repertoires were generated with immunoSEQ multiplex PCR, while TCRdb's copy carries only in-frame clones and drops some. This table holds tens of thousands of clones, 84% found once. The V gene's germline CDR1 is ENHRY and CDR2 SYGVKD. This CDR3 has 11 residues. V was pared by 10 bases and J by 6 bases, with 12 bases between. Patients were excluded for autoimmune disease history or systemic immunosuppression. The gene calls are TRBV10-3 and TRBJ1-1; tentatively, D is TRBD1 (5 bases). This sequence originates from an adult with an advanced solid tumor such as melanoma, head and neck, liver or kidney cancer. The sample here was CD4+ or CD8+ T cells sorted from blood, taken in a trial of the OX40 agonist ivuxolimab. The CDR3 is CATQGGAEAFF. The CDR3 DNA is TGTGCCACGCAGGGCGGGGCTGAAGCTTTCTTT.